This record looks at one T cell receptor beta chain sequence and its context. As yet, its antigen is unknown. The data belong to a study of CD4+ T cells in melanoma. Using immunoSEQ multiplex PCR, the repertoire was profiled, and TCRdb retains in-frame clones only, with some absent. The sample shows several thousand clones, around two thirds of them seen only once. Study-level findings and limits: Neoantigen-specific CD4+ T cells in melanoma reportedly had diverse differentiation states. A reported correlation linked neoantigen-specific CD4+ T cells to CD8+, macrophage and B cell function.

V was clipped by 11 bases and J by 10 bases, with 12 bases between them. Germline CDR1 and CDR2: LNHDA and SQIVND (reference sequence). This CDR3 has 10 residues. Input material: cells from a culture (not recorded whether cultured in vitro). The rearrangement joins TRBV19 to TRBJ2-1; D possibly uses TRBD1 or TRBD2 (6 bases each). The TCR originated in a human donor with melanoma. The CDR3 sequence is CASRGGEQFF. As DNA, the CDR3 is TGTGCCTCCAGAGGGGGGGAGCAGTTCTTC.